The 22 T cell receptor beta chains below were found in one sample sequenced in a study of T-cell reconstitution after alpha-beta-depleted transplantation in children. Unique molecular identifiers were incorporated into the prepared TCRbeta library. TCRdb re-called the PCR reads through MiXCR, storing one row per CDR3 protein. Among 500,000 to 750,000 distinct CDR3 sequences listed, approximately 30% were seen once. This material consisted of PBMCs, taken before TCRalphabeta/CD19-depleted stem cell transplant. The receptors come from a boy under two years old with Wiskott-Aldrich syndrome, due to receive a stem cell transplant.

This clonotype has more than one count but fewer than ten. The rearrangement uses TRBV7-6 and TRBJ1-5; the D gene is possibly TRBD1 (6 bases). V was trimmed by 2 bases and J by 5 bases, leaving 10 bases between them. The CDR3 runs to 14 residues. CDR1 is SGHVS and CDR2 is FNYEAQ in the germline V gene. CDR3 DNA: TGTGCCAGCAGCTTAAGGGCAGGGGATCAGCCCCAGCATTTT. Its translation: CASSLRAGDQPQHF.

This clonotype was recorded at least ten times. The chain uses TRBV5-1 and TRBJ2-7; no clear D. The CDR3 runs 13 residues. V shed 4 bases and J shed 0 bases, with 8 bases lying between them. Per the germline V gene, CDR1 is SGHRS and CDR2 is YFSETQ. The CDR3 sequence: CASSMQASYEQYF. The CDR3 DNA reads as TGCGCCAGCAGCATGCAGGCCTCCTACGAGCAGTACTTC.

The CDR3 spells CATRVTGELFF. The CDR3 DNA sequence: TGTGCCACCCGGGTCACCGGGGAGCTGTTTTTT. The rearrangement uses TRBV7-9 and TRBJ2-2; unclear D gene. There are 11 residues in the CDR3. Germline assignment: CDR1 SEHNR and CDR2 FQNEAQ (reference sequence). V was pared by 10 bases and J by 4 bases, with 7 bases between.

The CDR3 loop is CASSGMNTEAFF. The CDR3 DNA is TGTGCCAGCAGTGGAATGAACACTGAAGCTTTCTTT. The chain is built from TRBV27 and TRBJ1-1, with D hard to call. This CDR3 spans 12 amino acids. The V end lost 5 bases, the J end lost 0 bases, and 4 bases lay between the germline ends. Germline-derived CDR1 and CDR2 are MNHEY and SMNVEV (reference sequence).

The rearrangement links TRBV5-1 to TRBJ1-5; D perhaps matches TRBD1 (5 bases). Trimming cost V 0 bases and J 3 bases, with 13 bases left between them. The CDR3 length is 16 residues. The germline CDR1 and CDR2 sequences are SGHRS and YFSETQ. The CDR3 sequence: CASSLDVWDPNQPQHF. CDR3 in DNA: TGCGCCAGCAGCTTGGATGTCTGGGACCCCAATCAGCCCCAGCATTTT.

The chain joins TRBV11-2 to TRBJ2-1; the match to TRBD1 covers 8 bases. With V trimmed by 5 bases and J by 4 bases, 13 bases remained unmatched. The CDR3 consists of 17 residues. Germline V CDR1 and CDR2: SGHAT, FQNNGV. CDR3 region: CASSRTGNRILYNEQFF. The CDR3 DNA sequence: TGTGCCAGCAGCCGGACAGGGAATCGTATATTATACAATGAGCAGTTCTTC. Full variable domain (rest looked up from reference TRBV11-2 and TRBJ2-1): EAGVAQSPRYKIIEKRQSVAFWCNPISGHATLYWYQQILGQGPKLLIQFQNNGVVDDSQLPKDRFSAERLKGVDSTLKIQPAKLEDSAVYLCASSRTGNRILYNEQFFGPGTRLTVL.

V is TRBV27 and J is TRBJ2-3, with D perhaps matching TRBD2 (5 bases). This CDR3 is built from 14 residues. The germline CDR1 and CDR2 sequences are MNHEY and SMNVEV (reference sequence). Trimming removed 5 bases from V and 3 bases from J, with 12 bases in between. DNA for the CDR3: TGTGCCAGCAGTCCCCGGACTGGAACAGATACGCAGTATTTT. Its translation is CASSPRTGTDTQYF.

The J gene is TRBJ2-7, the V gene TRBV20-1; 11 nucleotides match TRBD2. The germline gives CDR1 DFQATT, CDR2 SNEGSKA (reference sequence). The CDR3 is 14 amino acids. The trim removed 6 bases at V and 7 bases at J, leaving 11 bases unmatched. The CDR3 sequence: CSATGLADPLEQYF. The CDR3 DNA follows: TGCAGTGCGACGGGACTAGCGGACCCTTTAGAGCAGTACTTC.

The gene calls are TRBV20-1 and TRBJ1-2; TRBD1 agrees at 9 bases. CDR3 length equals 14 residues. With 3 bases clipped from V and 6 bases from J, the junction kept 8 bases outside the gene matches. CDR1 DFQATT and CDR2 SNEGSKA come from the germline V gene (reference sequence). CDR3 nucleotides: TGCAGTGCTAGCCCCACAGGGGGCGCGGATGGCTACACCTTC. Its translation is CSASPTGGADGYTF.

This sequence joins TRBV3-1 and TRBJ1-1, with 7 bases matching TRBD1. The CDR3 loop spans 15 amino acids. Germline V lookup: CDR1 LGHDT, CDR2 YNNKEL (reference sequence). The J segment lost 1 base and the V segment lost 6 bases, leaving 8 bases of the junction unmatched. The CDR3 here is CASSPRRTGNTEAFF. The CDR3 nucleotides are TGTGCCAGCAGTCCAAGAAGGACAGGGAACACTGAAGCTTTCTTT. The complete variable domain, with remaining parts taken from reference TRBV3-1 and TRBJ1-1, reads DTAVSQTPKYLVTQMGNDKSIKCEQNLGHDTMYWYKQDSKKFLKIMFSYNNKELIINETVPNRFSPKSPDKAHLNLHINSLELGDSAVYFCASSPRRTGNTEAFFGQGTRLTVV.

This chain links TRBV7-2 with TRBJ1-2, with D maybe TRBD1 (6 bases). Trimming took off 5 bases at V and 7 bases at J, with 11 bases between the two ends. The CDR3 totals 12 residues. Germline CDR1 reads SGHTA; CDR2 reads FQGNSA. Here the CDR3 reads CASSAQGFGYTF. The CDR3 DNA reads as TGTGCCAGCAGCGCACAGGGCTTTGGCTACACCTTC.

This clonotype was counted between two and nine times. The chain employs TRBV4-1 and TRBJ2-2; tentatively, D is TRBD2 (5 bases). Deletions cut 0 bases from V and 7 bases from J, with 9 bases between. There are 14 residues in the CDR3. Germline CDR1 MGHRA, CDR2 YSYEKL. The CDR3 coding sequence is TGCGCCAGCAGCCAAGATAGGCGGGTCGGGGAGCTGTTTTTT. This translates into CASSQDRRVGELFF.

V gene TRBV29-1 combines with J gene TRBJ2-2; 10 bases are shared with TRBD2. CDR3 length equals 15 residues. Per germline, CDR1 SQVTM and CDR2 ANQGSEA. With V trimmed by 2 bases and J by 4 bases, 4 bases remained unmatched. CDR3 in DNA: TGCAGCGTTGAATCGAGCGGGAGGGCCACCGGGGAGCTGTTTTTT. This codes for CSVESSGRATGELFF.

The V gene is TRBV20-1, the J gene TRBJ2-3, with D unresolved. The CDR3 loop spans 11 amino acids. Trimming stripped 6 bases from V and 3 bases from J, with 7 bases between. Germline V gives CDR1 DFQATT, CDR2 SNEGSKA (reference sequence). The CDR3 DNA reads TGCAGTGCCCGAAATACAGATACGCAGTATTTT. The encoded protein is CSARNTDTQYF.

The chain joins TRBV10-3 to TRBJ2-7; D remains ambiguous. CDR1 is ENHRY, CDR2 SYGVKD, per germline. CDR3 length: 12 amino acids. Trimming left V 6 bases short and J 0 bases short, with 6 bases between. Written as DNA, the CDR3 is TGTGCCATCAGGAAAAACTCCTACGAGCAGTACTTC. Translated, it gives CAIRKNSYEQYF.

This clonotype was observed a few times. The chain is built from TRBV12-3 or TRBV12-4 and TRBJ1-5; D is unresolved. Trimming stripped 3 bases from V and 6 bases from J, with 6 bases between. The CDR3 runs 12 residues. For the CDR3, the DNA is TGTGCCAGCAGTTTCGGGTGTCAGCCCCAGCATTTT. As protein: CASSFGCQPQHF.

This chain connects TRBV4-1 to TRBJ2-3; TRBD2 matches at 9 bases. There are 20 residues in the CDR3. Trimming removed 4 bases from V and 2 bases from J; junction bases left unmatched: 19. The germline V gene has CDR1 MGHRA and CDR2 YSYEKL. CDR3 sequence: CASSRLPTQGLARATDTQYF. CDR3 bases: TGCGCCAGCAGCCGCTTACCCACACAGGGACTAGCTAGGGCCACAGATACGCAGTATTTT.

This CDR3 is CASKSGMNTGELFF. CDR3 DNA: TGTGCCAGCAAAAGCGGGATGAACACCGGGGAGCTGTTTTTT. The V gene is TRBV28, the J gene TRBJ2-2, with 7 bases aligning to TRBD2. V gave up 7 bases and J gave up 1 base; unmatched junction bases: 3. Germline CDR1 reads MDHEN; CDR2 reads SYDVKM. The CDR3 spans 14 residues.

V usage is TRBV14 and J usage is TRBJ2-1; D gene uncertain. The CDR3 loop spans 14 amino acids. With 1 base removed from V and 12 bases from J, the gap between germline ends came to 16 bases. The germline gives CDR1 SGHDN, CDR2 FVKESK. The CDR3, as DNA: TGTGCCAGCAGCCAAGCGGTTCCCGCCACCTTGCAGTTCTTC. This gives the protein CASSQAVPATLQFF. The full variable domain, with the rest looked up from reference TRBV14 and TRBJ2-1, is EAGVTQFPSHSVIEKGQTVTLRCDPISGHDNLYWYRRVMGKEIKFLLHFVKESKQDESGMPNNRFLAERTGGTYSTLKVQPAELEDSGVYFCASSQAVPATLQFFGPGTRLTVL.

The chain uses TRBV28 and TRBJ2-3; TRBD1 agrees at 10 bases. Germline trimming cut 5 bases from V and 6 bases from J; bases unmatched to any gene: 5. The CDR3 contains 14 residues. Germline V CDR1 and CDR2: MDHEN, SYDVKM. As DNA, the CDR3 is TGTGCCAGCAGTCTGGACAGGGGGAGGGATACGCAGTATTTT. This sequence encodes CASSLDRGRDTQYF.

DNA for the CDR3: TGTGCCAGCAGCTTACAAGCGCTTAACACCAACAATGAGCAGTTCTTC. Residues: CASSLQALNTNNEQFF. This chain connects TRBV7-3 to TRBJ2-1; D is unresolved. Germline V CDR1 and CDR2: SGHTA, FQGTGA. There are 16 residues in the CDR3. V was pared by 2 bases and J by 5 bases, with 16 bases between.

Only a few counts were recorded for this clonotype. The genes are TRBV12-3 or TRBV12-4 and TRBJ2-7; D remains unclear. CDR3 length equals 12 residues. The ends were cut back, 3 bases at V and 5 bases at J, with 8 bases in the middle. Here the CDR3 reads CASSFRAHEQYF. CDR3 nucleotides: TGTGCCAGCAGTTTTCGCGCCCACGAGCAGTACTTC.